This TCR beta chain was identified during a study of blood T cell repertoires in COVID-19. In the study overall: T cells, B-cell-depleted T cells, or PBMCs provided the cDNA or gDNA that served as material.

This CDR3 is 16 amino acids long. V lost 5 bases, J lost 8 bases, and 19 bases lay in between. Per germline, CDR1 KGHSH and CDR2 LQKENI. Methods used by the authors: How many nucleated cells were present was estimated from reference gene primer amplification. Here immunoSEQ multiplex PCR was the method, and the copy in TCRdb shows in-frame clones only, minus some. V, J and clone size are taken as reported in that table, and D and trimming were inferred from the DNA itself. In the table there are approximately 200,000 clones, roughly 83% of which are singletons. This clone has just one count. The clonotype was recovered from a woman aged 40-49 years with acute COVID-19. Sequences were obtained from PBMCs or T cells enriched from blood (not recorded which). The chain employs TRBV18 and TRBJ1-6; possible D gene TRBD1, 6 bases. The DNA for the CDR3 is TGTGCCAGCTCATCTGACAGGAGAGGGTCCTATTCACCCCTCCACTTT. Translation: CASSSDRRGSYSPLHF. Drawing the rest from reference TRBV18 and TRBJ1-6, the complete variable domain is NAGVMQNPRHLVRRRGQEARLRCSPMKGHSHVYWYRQLPEEGLKFMVYLQKENIIDESGMPKERFSAEFPKEGPSILRIQQVVRGDSAAYFCASSSDRRGSYSPLHFGNGTRLTVT.